Below, 17 T cell receptor beta chains from the same sample are listed, as sequenced in a study of blood T cells in healthy people across ages. For the second PCR, which ran for 7 to 11 cycles, a sample-barcoded 5' primer and a J-beta primer mix were used. TCRdb re-called the 5' RACE reads through MiXCR, storing one row per CDR3 protein. Here the sample spans about 800,000 distinct CDR3 sequences, roughly 25% being singletons. The same data also contributed to another study, on T cells of mothers and their children.

Sequencing was performed on blood. These receptors all stem from a boy aged 5-17 years in good health.

This chain joins TRBV11-3 and TRBJ2-5; the match to TRBD2 covers 8 bases. V lost 1 base and J lost 4; bases outside the gene matches: 5. CDR3 length: 15 residues. The germline V gene has CDR1 SGHNT and CDR2 YENEEA. The CDR3 is CASSLGLSGRETQYF. The CDR3 nucleotides read TGTGCCAGCAGCTTAGGTCTCAGCGGGAGAGAGACCCAGTACTTC. Based on the CDR3 plus reference TRBV11-3 and TRBJ2-5, the full variable domain is EAGVVQSPRYKIIEKKQPVAFWCNPISGHNTLYWYLQNLGQGPELLIRYENEEAVDDSQLPKDRFSAERLKGVDSTLKIQPAELGDSAVYLCASSLGLSGRETQYFGPGTRLLVL.

The V and J genes are TRBV20-1 and TRBJ1-2; D gene uncertain. CDR1 DFQATT and CDR2 SNEGSKA come from the germline V gene (reference sequence). This CDR3 spans 12 amino acids. V lost 3 bases, J lost 5 bases, and 10 bases lay in between. CDR3 in DNA: TGCAGTGCTAGGAGGGAACTGTATGGCTACACCTTC. Protein product: CSARRELYGYTF.

This chain links TRBV6-2 or TRBV6-3 with TRBJ2-5; unclear D gene. The end of the DNA is better explained by TRBJ2-1, so the J call may be wrong. Germline CDR1 MNHEY, CDR2 SVGEGT. The CDR3 extends over 12 amino acids. This CDR3 reads CASSYSWDEQFF. The CDR3 bases are TGTGCCAGCAGTTATTCTTGGGATGAGCAGTTCTTC.

The rearrangement uses TRBV20-1 and TRBJ2-5; 12 positions agree with TRBD2. The J call may be wrong; the DNA end is better matched by TRBJ2-7. This CDR3 is 13 amino acids long. CDR1 is DFQATT and CDR2 is SNEGSKA in the germline V gene (reference sequence). CDR3 amino acids: CSAETSGGYEQYF. DNA for the CDR3: TGCAGTGCCGAGACTAGCGGGGGATACGAGCAGTACTTC.

The rearrangement joins TRBV12-3 or TRBV12-4 to TRBJ1-5; no reliable D call. V lost 8 bases, J lost 1 base, and 9 bases lay in between. The CDR3 is made up of 13 amino acids. The CDR3: CASGRQSNQPQHF. CDR3 coding DNA: TGTGCCAGCGGGAGACAAAGCAATCAGCCCCAGCATTTT.

The rearrangement joins TRBV7-3 to TRBJ2-7; 7 bases line up with TRBD1. The CDR3 is 13 amino acids. After removal of 3 bases from V and 5 bases from J, the junction contained 4 bases not matched to a gene. Germline assignment: CDR1 SGHTA and CDR2 FQGTGA. The chain's CDR3 is CASSFQTGDEQYF. In nucleotides, the CDR3 is TGTGCCAGCAGCTTTCAAACAGGGGACGAGCAGTACTTC.

The chain links TRBV4-3 to TRBJ1-4; maybe TRBD1 (5 bases). Germline values: CDR1 LGHNA, CDR2 YSLEER. CDR3 length: 15 amino acids. Trimming removed 0 bases from V and 7 bases from J, with 12 bases in between. This CDR3 is CASSQDEGVPEKLFF. The CDR3 DNA is TGCGCCAGCAGCCAAGATGAAGGGGTTCCTGAAAAACTGTTTTTT.

This sequence joins TRBV12-3 or TRBV12-4 and TRBJ2-5; D might be TRBD2 (6 bases). The J call may be incorrect, as the DNA end agrees better with TRBJ2-7. This CDR3 spans 15 amino acids. The CDR3 region is CASSFRRGRGYEQYF. The CDR3 DNA reads as TGTGCCAGCAGTTTTAGGCGGGGAAGAGGATACGAGCAGTACTTC.

This clonotype has only a few counts. The chain recombines TRBV3-1 with TRBJ2-5, with unresolved D. With 0 bases removed from V and 3 bases from J, the gap between germline ends came to 5 bases. The CDR3 has 13 residues. Germline V gives CDR1 LGHDT, CDR2 YNNKEL (reference sequence). CDR3 region: CASSQDVEETQYF. The CDR3 DNA is TGTGCCAGCAGCCAAGATGTCGAAGAGACCCAGTACTTC.

The table lists this clonotype with a few counts. This rearrangement joins TRBV29-1 to TRBJ2-5; tentatively, D is TRBD1 (6 bases). This CDR3 spans 17 amino acids. Germline V CDR1 and CDR2: SQVTM, ANQGSEA. The V end was cut by 3 bases, the J end by 1 base, with 21 bases between. The CDR3 protein is CSVEVLRWTESQETQYF. Written as DNA, the CDR3 is TGCAGCGTTGAGGTTTTGAGATGGACAGAAAGCCAAGAGACCCAGTACTTC.

This clonotype appeared a few times. The chain has TRBV28 and TRBJ1-2; D is unresolved. The CDR3 runs 14 residues. V dropped 1 base and J dropped 6 bases, with 12 bases sitting between them. The germline gives CDR1 MDHEN, CDR2 SYDVKM. The CDR3 is CASSLYGRRDGYTF. CDR3 nucleotide sequence: TGTGCCAGCAGTTTATATGGCAGACGGGATGGCTACACCTTC.

This clonotype was detected a few times. The chain combines TRBV27 with TRBJ2-5; D might be TRBD1 (5 bases). The closer fit of TRBJ2-7 to the DNA end suggests the J call may be wrong. CDR3 size: 14 residues. Germline V gene sequence: CDR1 MNHEY, CDR2 SMNVEV (reference sequence). DNA of the CDR3: TGTGCCAGCAGGCCACAGGTTAGCTCCTACGAGCAGTACTTC. It specifies CASRPQVSSYEQYF.

The chain recombines TRBV7-9 with TRBJ2-1; no definite D call. The germline CDR1 and CDR2 sequences are SEHNR and FQNEAQ (reference sequence). The ends were cut back, 2 bases at V and 5 bases at J, with 10 bases in the middle. The CDR3 spans 14 residues. CDR3 residues: CASSLRPTDNEQFF. CDR3 DNA sequence: TGTGCCAGCAGCTTAAGACCCACCGACAATGAGCAGTTCTTC.

CDR3 DNA: TGTGCCAGCAGCTTAGTGGGGCAGGGGAGCGAGACCCAGTACTTC. This codes for CASSLVGQGSETQYF. V and J are TRBV7-9 and TRBJ2-5; TRBD1 is a possible D gene (6 bases). The CDR3 loop spans 15 amino acids. Trimming pared 1 base from V and 5 bases from J, leaving 14 bases between. The germline V gene encodes CDR1 SEHNR and CDR2 FQNEAQ (reference sequence).

A few counts support this clonotype. The rearrangement links TRBV29-1 to TRBJ2-1; 7 nucleotides align to TRBD1. The CDR3 runs to 12 residues. The V and J ends lost 4 bases and 10 bases, in that order; junction bases with no gene match: 7. Germline V CDR1 and CDR2: SQVTM, ANQGSEA. As DNA, the CDR3 is TGCAGCGTTGGACAGGGCCGGGCCGAGCAGTTCTTC. Translation: CSVGQGRAEQFF.

This clonotype has a handful of counts. The V gene is TRBV7-2, the J gene TRBJ2-5; TRBD1 matches 7 bases. The CDR3 extends over 15 amino acids. The trim removed 6 bases at V and 5 bases at J, leaving 12 bases unmatched. CDR1 and CDR2 (germline): SGHTA, FQGNSA. The CDR3 region has the DNA TGTACCAGCAGTCGGGGCACAGGGGCGGGTGAGACCCAGTACTTC. It translates to CTSSRGTGAGETQYF.

The J gene is TRBJ2-3, the V gene TRBV27; D remains unclear. The CDR3 spans 14 residues. Per germline, CDR1 MNHEY and CDR2 SMNVEV (reference sequence). Between the trimmed V and J ends, which lost 5 bases and 6 bases, there was a span of 15 bases. The CDR3 protein is CASSKDWGADTQYF. CDR3 in DNA: TGTGCCAGCAGTAAAGACTGGGGTGCGGATACGCAGTATTTT.